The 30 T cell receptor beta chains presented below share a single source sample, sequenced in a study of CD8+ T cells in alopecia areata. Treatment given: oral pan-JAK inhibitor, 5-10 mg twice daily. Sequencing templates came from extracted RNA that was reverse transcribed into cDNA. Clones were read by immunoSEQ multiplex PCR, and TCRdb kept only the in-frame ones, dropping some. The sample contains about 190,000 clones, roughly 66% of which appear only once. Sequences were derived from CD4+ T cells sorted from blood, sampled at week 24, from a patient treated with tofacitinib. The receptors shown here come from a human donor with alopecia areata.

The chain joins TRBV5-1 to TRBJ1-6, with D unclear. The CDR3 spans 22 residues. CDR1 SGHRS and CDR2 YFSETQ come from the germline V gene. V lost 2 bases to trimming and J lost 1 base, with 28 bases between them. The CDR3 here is CASSFGAGVIDRVRSYNSPLHF. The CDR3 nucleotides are TGCGCCAGCAGCTTTGGAGCTGGGGTGATCGACCGCGTGAGGTCCTATAATTCACCCCTCCACTTT.

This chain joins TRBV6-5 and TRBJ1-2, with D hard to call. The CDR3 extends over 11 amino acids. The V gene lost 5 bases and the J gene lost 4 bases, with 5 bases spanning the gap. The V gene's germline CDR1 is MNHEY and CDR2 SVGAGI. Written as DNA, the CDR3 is TGTGCCAGCAGTGGAGCCTATGGCTACACCTTC. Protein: CASSGAYGYTF.

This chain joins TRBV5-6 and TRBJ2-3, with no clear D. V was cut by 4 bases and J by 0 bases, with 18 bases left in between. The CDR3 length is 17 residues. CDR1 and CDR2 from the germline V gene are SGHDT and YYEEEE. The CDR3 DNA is TGTGCCAGCAGCACCTTACGGGTTTCCAAGAGCACAGATACGCAGTATTTT. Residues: CASSTLRVSKSTDTQYF.

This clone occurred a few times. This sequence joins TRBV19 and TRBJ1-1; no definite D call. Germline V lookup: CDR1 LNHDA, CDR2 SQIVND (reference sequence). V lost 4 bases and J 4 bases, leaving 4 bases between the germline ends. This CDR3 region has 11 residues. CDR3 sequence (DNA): TGTGCCAGTAGTAAACCCACTGAAGCTTTCTTT. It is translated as CASSKPTEAFF.

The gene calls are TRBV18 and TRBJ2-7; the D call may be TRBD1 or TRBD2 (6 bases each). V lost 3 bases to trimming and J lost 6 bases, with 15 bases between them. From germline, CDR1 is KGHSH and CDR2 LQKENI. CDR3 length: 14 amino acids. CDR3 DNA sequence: TGTGCCAGCTCACCCGGGGGCAGTTCGGGCGAGCAGTACTTC. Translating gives CASSPGGSSGEQYF.

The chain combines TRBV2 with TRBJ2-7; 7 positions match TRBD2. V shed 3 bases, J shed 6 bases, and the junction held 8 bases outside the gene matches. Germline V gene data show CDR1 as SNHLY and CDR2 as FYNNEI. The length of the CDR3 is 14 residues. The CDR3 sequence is CASSDVGTTVEQYF. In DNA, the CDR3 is TGTGCCAGCAGTGACGTGGGGACTACGGTCGAGCAGTACTTC.

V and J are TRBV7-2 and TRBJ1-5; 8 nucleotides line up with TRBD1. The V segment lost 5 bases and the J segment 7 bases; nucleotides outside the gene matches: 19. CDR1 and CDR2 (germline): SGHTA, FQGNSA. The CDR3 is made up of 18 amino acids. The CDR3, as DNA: TGTGCCAGCAGCCCCGACGGGGTACAGGGGGAGGGCCGGCAGCCCCAGCATTTT. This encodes CASSPDGVQGEGRQPQHF.

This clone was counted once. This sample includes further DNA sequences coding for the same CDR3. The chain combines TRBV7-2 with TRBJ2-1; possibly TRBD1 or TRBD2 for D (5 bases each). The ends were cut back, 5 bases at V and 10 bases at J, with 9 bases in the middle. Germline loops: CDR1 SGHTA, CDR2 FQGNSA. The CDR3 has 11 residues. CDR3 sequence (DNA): TGTGCCAGCAGCCTATGGGGGGAGCAGTTCTTC. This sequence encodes CASSLWGEQFF.

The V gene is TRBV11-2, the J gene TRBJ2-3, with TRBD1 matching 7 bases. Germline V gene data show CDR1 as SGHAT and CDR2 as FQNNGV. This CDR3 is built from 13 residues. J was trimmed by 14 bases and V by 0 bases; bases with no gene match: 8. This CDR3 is CASSLDLGGARYF. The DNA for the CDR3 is TGTGCCAGCAGCTTAGATCTAGGGGGCGCTCGGTATTTT.

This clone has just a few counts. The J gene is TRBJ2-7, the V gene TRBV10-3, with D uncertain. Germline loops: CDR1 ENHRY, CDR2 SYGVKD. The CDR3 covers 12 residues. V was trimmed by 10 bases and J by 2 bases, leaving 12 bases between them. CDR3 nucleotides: TGTGCCACCGCCTCTACTACCTACGAGCAGTACTTC. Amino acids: CATASTTYEQYF.

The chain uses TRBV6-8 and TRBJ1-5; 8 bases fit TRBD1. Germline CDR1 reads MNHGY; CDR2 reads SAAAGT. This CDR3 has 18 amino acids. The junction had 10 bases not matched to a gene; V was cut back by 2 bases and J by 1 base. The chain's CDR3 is CASSYTQNRGASNQPQHF. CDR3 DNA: TGTGCCAGCAGTTACACCCAAAACAGGGGGGCGAGCAATCAGCCCCAGCATTTT.

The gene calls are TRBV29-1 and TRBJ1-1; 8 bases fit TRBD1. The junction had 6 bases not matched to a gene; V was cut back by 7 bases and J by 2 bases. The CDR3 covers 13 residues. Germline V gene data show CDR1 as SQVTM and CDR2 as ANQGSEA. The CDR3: CSAQDRVNTEAFF. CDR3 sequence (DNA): TGCAGCGCTCAGGACAGGGTAAACACTGAAGCTTTCTTT.

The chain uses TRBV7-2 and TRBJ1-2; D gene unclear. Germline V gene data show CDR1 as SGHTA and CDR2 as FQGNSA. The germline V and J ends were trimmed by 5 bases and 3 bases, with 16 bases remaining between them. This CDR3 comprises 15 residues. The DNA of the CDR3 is TGTGCCAGCAGCCCGCAACCTCAGAGTTACTATGGCTACACCTTC. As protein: CASSPQPQSYYGYTF.

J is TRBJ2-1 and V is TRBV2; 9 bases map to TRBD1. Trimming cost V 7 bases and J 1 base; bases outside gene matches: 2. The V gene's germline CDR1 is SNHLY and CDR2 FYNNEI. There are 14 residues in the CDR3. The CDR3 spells CASIGTGSYNEQFF. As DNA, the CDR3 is TGTGCCAGCATAGGGACAGGGTCCTACAATGAGCAGTTCTTC.

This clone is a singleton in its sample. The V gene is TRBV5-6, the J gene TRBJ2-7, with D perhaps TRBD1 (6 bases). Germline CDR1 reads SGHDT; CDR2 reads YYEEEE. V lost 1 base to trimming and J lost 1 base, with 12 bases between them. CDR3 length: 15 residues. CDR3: CASSLPDGQSYEQYF. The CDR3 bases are TGTGCCAGCAGCTTGCCAGACGGACAGTCCTACGAGCAGTACTTC. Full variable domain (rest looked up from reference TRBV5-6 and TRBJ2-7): DAGVTQSPTHLIKTRGQQVTLRCSPKSGHDTVSWYQQALGQGPQFIFQYYEEEERQRGNFPDRFSGHQFPNYSSELNVNALLLGDSALYLCASSLPDGQSYEQYFGPGTRLTVT.

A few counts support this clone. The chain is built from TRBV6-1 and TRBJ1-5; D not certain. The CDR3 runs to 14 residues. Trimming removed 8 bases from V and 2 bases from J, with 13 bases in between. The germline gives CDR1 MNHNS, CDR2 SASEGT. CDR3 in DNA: TGTGCCAGCGGCCGGGCGGGCGGCAATCAGCCCCAGCATTTT. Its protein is CASGRAGGNQPQHF.

CDR3 coding DNA: TGTGCCAGCAGCCAAGGAGTCGGGAGCCCATATGGCTACACCTTC. Residues: CASSQGVGSPYGYTF. The chain is built from TRBV14 and TRBJ1-2; the D is unclear. Germline V gives CDR1 SGHDN, CDR2 FVKESK. Trimming pared 1 base from V and 5 bases from J, leaving 14 bases between. The CDR3 consists of 15 residues.

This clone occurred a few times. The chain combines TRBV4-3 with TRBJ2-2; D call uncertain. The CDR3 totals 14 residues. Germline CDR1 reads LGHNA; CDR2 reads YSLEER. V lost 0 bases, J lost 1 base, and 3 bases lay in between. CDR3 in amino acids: CASSQEGNTGELFF. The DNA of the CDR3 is TGCGCCAGCAGCCAAGAAGGGAACACCGGGGAGCTGTTTTTT.

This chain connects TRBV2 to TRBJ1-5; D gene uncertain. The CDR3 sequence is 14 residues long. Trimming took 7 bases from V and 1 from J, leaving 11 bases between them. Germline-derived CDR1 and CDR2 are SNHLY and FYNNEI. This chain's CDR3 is CASTVDTSNQPQHF. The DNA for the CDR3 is TGTGCCAGCACCGTTGACACCAGCAATCAGCCCCAGCATTTT.

This CDR3 is CASRGLADSGANVLTF. The DNA of the CDR3 is TGTGCCAGCAGAGGACTAGCGGACTCTGGGGCCAACGTCCTGACTTTC. The chain carries TRBV2 and TRBJ2-6; 10 bases are shared with TRBD2. From germline, CDR1 is SNHLY and CDR2 FYNNEI. There are 16 residues in the CDR3. With 6 bases clipped from V and 0 bases from J, the junction kept 2 bases outside the gene matches.

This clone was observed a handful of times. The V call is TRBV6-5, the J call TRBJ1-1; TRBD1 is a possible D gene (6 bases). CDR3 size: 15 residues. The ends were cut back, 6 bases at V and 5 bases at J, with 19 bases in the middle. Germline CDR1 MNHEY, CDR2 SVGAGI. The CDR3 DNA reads TGTGCCAGCAGAAACGGAGGGGGAGGCAGAACTGAAGCTTTCTTT. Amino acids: CASRNGGGGRTEAFF.

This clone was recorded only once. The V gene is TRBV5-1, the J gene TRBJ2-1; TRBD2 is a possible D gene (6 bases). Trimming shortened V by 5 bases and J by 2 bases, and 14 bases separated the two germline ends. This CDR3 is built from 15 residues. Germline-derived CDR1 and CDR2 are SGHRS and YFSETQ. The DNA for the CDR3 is TGCGCCAGCAGTCCCACCGGGGGTGCCTACAATGAGCAGTTCTTC. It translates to CASSPTGGAYNEQFF.

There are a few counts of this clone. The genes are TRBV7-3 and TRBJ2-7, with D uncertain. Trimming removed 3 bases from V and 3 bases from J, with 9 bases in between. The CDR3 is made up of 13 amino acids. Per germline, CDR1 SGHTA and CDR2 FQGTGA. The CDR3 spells CASSFTEIYEQYF. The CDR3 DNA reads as TGTGCCAGCAGCTTTACTGAGATCTACGAGCAGTACTTC. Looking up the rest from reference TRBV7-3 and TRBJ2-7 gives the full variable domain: GAGVSQTPSNKVTEKGKYVELRCDPISGHTALYWYRQSLGQGPEFLIYFQGTGAADDSGLPNDRFFAVRPEGSVSTLKIQRTERGDSAVYLCASSFTEIYEQYFGPGTRLTVT.

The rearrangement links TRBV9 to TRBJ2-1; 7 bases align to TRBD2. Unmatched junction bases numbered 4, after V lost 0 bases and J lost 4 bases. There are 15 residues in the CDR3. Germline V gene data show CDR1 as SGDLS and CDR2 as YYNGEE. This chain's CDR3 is CASSVGLGGYNEQFF. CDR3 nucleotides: TGTGCCAGCAGCGTAGGTCTCGGGGGGTACAATGAGCAGTTCTTC.

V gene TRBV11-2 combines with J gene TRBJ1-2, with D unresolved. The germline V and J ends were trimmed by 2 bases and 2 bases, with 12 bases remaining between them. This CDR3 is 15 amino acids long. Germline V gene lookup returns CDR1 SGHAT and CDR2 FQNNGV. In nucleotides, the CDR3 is TGTGCCAGCAGCTTATCGAAGGCCCCCAACTATGGCTACACCTTC. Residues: CASSLSKAPNYGYTF.

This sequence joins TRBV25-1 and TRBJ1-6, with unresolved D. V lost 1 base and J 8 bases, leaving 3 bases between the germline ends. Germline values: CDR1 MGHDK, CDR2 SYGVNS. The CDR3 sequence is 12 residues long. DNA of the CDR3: TGTGCCAGCAGTGAATTTGATTCACCCCTCCACTTT. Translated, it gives CASSEFDSPLHF. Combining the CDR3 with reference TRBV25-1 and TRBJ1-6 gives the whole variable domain EADIYQTPRYLVIGTGKKITLECSQTMGHDKMYWYQQDPGMELHLIHYSYGVNSTEKGDLSSESTVSRIRTEHFPLTLESARPSHTSQYLCASSEFDSPLHFGNGTRLTVT.

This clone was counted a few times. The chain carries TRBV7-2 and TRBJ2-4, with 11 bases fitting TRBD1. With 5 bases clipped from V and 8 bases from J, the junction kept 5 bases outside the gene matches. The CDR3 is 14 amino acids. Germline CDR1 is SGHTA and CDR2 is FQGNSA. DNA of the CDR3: TGTGCCAGCAGCCTCCAGGGACAGGGGGACATTCAGTACTTC. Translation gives CASSLQGQGDIQYF. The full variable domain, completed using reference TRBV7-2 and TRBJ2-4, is GAGVSQSPSNKVTEKGKDVELRCDPISGHTALYWYRQSLGQGLEFLIYFQGNSAPDKSGLPSDRFSAERTGGSVSTLTIQRTQQEDSAVYLCASSLQGQGDIQYFGAGTRLSVL.

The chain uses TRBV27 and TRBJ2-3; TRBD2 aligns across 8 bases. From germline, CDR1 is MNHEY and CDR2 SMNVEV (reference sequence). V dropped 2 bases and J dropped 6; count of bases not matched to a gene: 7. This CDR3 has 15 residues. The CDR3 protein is CASSLRRGERDTQYF. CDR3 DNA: TGTGCCAGCAGTTTAAGGCGGGGGGAGAGGGATACGCAGTATTTT.

The CDR3 DNA is TGTGCCAGCAGATCGACTAGCGGGGGTTACAATGAGCAGTTCTTC. Translation gives CASRSTSGGYNEQFF. This chain links TRBV28 with TRBJ2-1; TRBD2 aligns across 12 bases. CDR3 length: 15 residues. Germline trimming cut 6 bases from V and 4 bases from J; bases unmatched to any gene: 4. Germline lookup yields CDR1 MDHEN and CDR2 SYDVKM.

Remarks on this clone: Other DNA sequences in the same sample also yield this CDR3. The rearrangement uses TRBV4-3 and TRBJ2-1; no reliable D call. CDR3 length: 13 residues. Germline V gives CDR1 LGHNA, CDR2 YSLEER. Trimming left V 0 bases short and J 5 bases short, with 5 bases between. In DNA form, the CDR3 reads TGCGCCAGCAGCCAAGATCCCAACAATGAGCAGTTCTTC. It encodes CASSQDPNNEQFF.